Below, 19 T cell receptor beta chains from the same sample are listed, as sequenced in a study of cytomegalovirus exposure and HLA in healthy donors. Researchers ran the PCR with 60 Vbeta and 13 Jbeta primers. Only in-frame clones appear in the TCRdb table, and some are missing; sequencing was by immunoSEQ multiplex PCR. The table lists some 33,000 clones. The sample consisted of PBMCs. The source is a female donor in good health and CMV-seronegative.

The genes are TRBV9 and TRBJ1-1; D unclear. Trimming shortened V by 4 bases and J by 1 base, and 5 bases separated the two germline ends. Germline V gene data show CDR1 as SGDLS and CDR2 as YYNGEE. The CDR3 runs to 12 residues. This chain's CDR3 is CASSLGNTEAFF. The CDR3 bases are TGTGCCAGCAGCCTCGGGAACACTGAAGCTTTCTTT.

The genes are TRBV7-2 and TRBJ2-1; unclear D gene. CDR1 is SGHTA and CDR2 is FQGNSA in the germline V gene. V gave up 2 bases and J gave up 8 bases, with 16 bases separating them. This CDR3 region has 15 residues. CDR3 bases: TGTGCCAGCAGCTTATTCGGCCAATCCACAGATGAGCAGTTCTTC. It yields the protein CASSLFGQSTDEQFF.

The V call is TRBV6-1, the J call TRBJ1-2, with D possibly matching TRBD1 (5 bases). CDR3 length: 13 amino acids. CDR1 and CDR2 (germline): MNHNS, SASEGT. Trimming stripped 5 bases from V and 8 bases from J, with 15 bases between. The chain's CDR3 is CASSIGPGVGYTF. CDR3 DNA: TGTGCCAGCAGTATAGGGCCGGGGGTCGGCTACACCTTC.

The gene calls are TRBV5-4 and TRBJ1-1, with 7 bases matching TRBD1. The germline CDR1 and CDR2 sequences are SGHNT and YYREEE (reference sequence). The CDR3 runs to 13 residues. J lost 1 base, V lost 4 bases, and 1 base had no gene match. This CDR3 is CASSGTENTEAFF. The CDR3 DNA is TGTGCCAGCAGCGGGACAGAGAACACTGAAGCTTTCTTT.

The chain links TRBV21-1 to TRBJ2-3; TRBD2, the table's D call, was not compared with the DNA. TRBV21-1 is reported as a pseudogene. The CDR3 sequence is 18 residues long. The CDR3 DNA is TGTGCCAGCAGCATCCCCAGCGGGGGGATCACTAGCACAGATACGCAGTATTTT. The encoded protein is CASSIPSGGITSTDTQYF.

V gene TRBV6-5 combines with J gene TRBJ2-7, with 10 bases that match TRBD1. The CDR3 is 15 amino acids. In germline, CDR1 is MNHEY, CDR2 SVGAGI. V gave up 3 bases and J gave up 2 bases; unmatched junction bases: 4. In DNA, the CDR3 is TGTGCCAGCAGTTATAGGGGACAGGGGACCTACGAGCAGTACTTC. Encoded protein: CASSYRGQGTYEQYF.

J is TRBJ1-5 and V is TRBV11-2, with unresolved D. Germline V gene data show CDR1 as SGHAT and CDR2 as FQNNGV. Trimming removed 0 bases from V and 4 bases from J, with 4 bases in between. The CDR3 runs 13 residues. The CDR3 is CASSLDSNQPQHF. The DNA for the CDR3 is TGTGCCAGCAGCTTAGACTCTAATCAGCCCCAGCATTTT. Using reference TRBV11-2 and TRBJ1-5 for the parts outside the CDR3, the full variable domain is EAGVAQSPRYKIIEKRQSVAFWCNPISGHATLYWYQQILGQGPKLLIQFQNNGVVDDSQLPKDRFSAERLKGVDSTLKIQPAKLEDSAVYLCASSLDSNQPQHFGDGTRLSIL.

The CDR3 here is CASSLVDRNYGYTF. CDR3 bases: TGTGCCAGCAGCTTAGTGGACAGAAACTATGGCTACACCTTC. The rearrangement uses TRBV7-8 and TRBJ1-2; D may be TRBD1 (6 bases). CDR1 SGHVS and CDR2 FQNEAQ come from the germline V gene. Trimming pared 1 base from V and 2 bases from J, leaving 8 bases between. The CDR3 consists of 14 residues.

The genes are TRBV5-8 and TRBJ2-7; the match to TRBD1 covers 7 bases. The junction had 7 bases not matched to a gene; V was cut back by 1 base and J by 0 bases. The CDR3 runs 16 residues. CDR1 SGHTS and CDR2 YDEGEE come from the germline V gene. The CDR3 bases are TGTGCCAGCAGCTTGCTCTGGGACAGTAGCTCCTACGAGCAGTACTTC. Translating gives CASSLLWDSSSYEQYF.

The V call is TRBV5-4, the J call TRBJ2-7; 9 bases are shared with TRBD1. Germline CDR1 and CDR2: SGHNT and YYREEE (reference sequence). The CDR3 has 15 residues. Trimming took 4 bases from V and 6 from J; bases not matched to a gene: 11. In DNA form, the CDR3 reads TGTGCCAGCAGCAAAAGACAGGGGGAGTCGATCGAGCAGTACTTC. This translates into CASSKRQGESIEQYF.

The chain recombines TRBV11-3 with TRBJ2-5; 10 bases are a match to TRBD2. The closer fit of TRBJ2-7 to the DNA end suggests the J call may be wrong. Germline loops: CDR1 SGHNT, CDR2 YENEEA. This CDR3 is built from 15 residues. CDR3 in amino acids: CASSSSLAGNLEQYF. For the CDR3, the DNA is TGTGCCAGCAGCTCATCACTAGCGGGGAATCTCGAGCAGTACTTC.

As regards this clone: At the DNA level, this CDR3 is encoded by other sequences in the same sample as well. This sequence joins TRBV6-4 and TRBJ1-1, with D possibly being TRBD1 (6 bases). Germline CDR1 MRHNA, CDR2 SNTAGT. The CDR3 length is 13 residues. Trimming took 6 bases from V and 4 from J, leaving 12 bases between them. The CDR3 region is CASSEGVSTEAFF. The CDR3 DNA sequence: TGTGCCAGCAGCGAGGGGGTTAGCACTGAAGCTTTCTTT.

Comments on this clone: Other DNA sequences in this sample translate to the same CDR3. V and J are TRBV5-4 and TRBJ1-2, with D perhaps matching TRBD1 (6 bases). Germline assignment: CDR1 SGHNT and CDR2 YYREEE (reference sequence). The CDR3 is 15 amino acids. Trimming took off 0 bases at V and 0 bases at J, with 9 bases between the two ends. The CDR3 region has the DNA TGTGCCAGCAGCTTGGGGACAGAAACTAACTATGGCTACACCTTC. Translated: CASSLGTETNYGYTF.

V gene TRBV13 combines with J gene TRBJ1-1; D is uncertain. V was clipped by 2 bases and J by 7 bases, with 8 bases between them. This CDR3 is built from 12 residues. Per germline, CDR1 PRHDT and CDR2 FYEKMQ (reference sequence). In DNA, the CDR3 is TGTGCCAGCAGCTTACTACTATTTGAAGCTTTCTTT. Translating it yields CASSLLLFEAFF.

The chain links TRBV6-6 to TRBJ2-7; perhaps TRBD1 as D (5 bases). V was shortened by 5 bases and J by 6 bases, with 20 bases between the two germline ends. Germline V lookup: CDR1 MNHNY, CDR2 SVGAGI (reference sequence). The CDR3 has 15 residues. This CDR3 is CASSNLQGNRGEQYF. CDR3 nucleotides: TGTGCCAGCAGTAACCTCCAGGGTAATAGGGGCGAGCAGTACTTC.

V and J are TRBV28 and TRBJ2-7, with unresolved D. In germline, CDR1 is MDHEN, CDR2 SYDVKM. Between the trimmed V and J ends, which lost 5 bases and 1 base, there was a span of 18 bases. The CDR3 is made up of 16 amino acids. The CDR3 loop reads CASSLNRLEASYEQYF. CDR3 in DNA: TGTGCCAGCAGTCTTAATCGCCTTGAGGCTTCCTACGAGCAGTACTTC.

Here the CDR3 reads CASRTEGTQYF. Here the CDR3 DNA reads TGTGCCAGCAGAACAGAGGGTACGCAGTATTTT. The V call is TRBV6-5, the J call TRBJ2-3; the D gene is possibly TRBD2 (5 bases). The CDR3 spans 11 residues. CDR1 is MNHEY and CDR2 is SVGAGI in the germline V gene. V lost 6 bases and J 8 bases, leaving 9 bases between the germline ends.

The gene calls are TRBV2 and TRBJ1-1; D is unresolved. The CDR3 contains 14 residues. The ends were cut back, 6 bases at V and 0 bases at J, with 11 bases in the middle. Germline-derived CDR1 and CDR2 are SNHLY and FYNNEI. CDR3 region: CASRSAMVNTEAFF. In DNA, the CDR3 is TGTGCCAGCAGGTCCGCTATGGTGAACACTGAAGCTTTCTTT. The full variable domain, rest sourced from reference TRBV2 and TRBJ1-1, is EPEVTQTPSHQVTQMGQEVILRCVPISNHLYFYWYRQILGQKVEFLVSFYNNEISEKSEIFDDQFSVERPDGSNFTLKIRSTKLEDSAMYFCASRSAMVNTEAFFGQGTRLTVV.

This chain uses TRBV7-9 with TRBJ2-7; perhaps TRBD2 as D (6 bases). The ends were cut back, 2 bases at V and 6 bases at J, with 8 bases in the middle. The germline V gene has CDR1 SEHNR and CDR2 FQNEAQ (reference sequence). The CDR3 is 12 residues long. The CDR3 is CASSLIGGEQYF. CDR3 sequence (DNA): TGTGCCAGCAGCTTAATCGGGGGCGAGCAGTACTTC.